This record covers a single T cell receptor (beta chain). Data came from immunoSEQ multiplex PCR; TCRdb stores just in-frame clones and leaves some out. The profile shows 250,000 to 400,000 clones, 90% of them singletons. Participants' reported clinical history set cohort assignment. This entry belongs to a study of blood T cell repertoires in COVID-19. Material for sequencing was PBMCs or T cells enriched from blood (not recorded which). The sequence came from a man aged 55 to 70 who had recovered from COVID-19.

CDR3 sequence reads: CASSSGGRDTEAFF. The CDR3 DNA follows: TGTGCCAGCAGCTCAGGGGGGAGGGACACTGAAGCTTTCTTT. The rearrangement joins TRBV13 to TRBJ1-1; 7 nucleotides agree with TRBD1. This CDR3 has 14 amino acids. Germline trimming cut 4 bases from V and 3 bases from J; bases unmatched to any gene: 5. Germline CDR1 reads PRHDT; CDR2 reads FYEKMQ (reference sequence). The variable domain in full, completed from reference TRBV13 and TRBJ1-1, reads AAGVIQSPRHLIKEKRETATLKCYPIPRHDTVYWYQQGPGQDPQFLISFYEKMQSDKGSIPDRFSAQQFSDYHSELNMSSLELGDSALYFCASSSGGRDTEAFFGQGTRLTVV.